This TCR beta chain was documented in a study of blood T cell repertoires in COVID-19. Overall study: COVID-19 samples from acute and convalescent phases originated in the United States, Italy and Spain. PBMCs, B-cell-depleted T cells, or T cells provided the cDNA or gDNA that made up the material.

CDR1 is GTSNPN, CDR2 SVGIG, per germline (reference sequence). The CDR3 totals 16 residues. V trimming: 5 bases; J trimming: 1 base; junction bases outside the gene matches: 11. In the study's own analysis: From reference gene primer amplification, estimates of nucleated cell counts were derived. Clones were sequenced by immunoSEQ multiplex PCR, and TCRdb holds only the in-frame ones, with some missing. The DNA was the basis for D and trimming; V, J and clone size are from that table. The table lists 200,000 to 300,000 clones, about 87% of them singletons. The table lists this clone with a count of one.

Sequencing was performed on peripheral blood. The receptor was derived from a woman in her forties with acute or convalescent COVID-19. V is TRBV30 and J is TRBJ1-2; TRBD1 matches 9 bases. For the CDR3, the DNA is TGTGCCTGGCGAAAACCCGGGACAGGGTTTAACTATGGCTACACCTTC. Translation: CAWRKPGTGFNYGYTF.